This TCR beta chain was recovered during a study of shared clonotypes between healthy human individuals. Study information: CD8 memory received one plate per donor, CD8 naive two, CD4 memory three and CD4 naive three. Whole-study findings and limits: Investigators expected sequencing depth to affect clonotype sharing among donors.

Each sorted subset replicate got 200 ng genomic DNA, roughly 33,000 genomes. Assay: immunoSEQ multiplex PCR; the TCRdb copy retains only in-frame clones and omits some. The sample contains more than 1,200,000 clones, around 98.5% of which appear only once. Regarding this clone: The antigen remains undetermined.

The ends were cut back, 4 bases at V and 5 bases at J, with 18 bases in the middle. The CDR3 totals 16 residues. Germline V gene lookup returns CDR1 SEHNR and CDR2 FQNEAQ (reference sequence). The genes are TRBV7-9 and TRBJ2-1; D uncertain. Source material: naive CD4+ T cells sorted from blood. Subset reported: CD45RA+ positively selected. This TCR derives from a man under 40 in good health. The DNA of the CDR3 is TGTGCCAGCAGCTACGAGGCCTGGCGGCAGAACAATGAGCAGTTCTTC. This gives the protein CASSYEAWRQNNEQFF.